These 25 T cell receptor beta chains were all obtained from the same sample, sequenced in a study of CD8+ T cells in alopecia areata. cDNA reverse transcribed from extracted RNA served as the sequencing template. Repertoires were generated with immunoSEQ multiplex PCR, while TCRdb's copy carries only in-frame clones and drops some. The table records about 110,000 clones, 55% to 70% of them present only once. The material sequenced was NKG2D-low CD8+ T cells sorted from blood. The receptors here all came from a human donor with alopecia areata.

The V and J genes are TRBV4-1 and TRBJ1-5; a weak D match, TRBD1 (5 bases). CDR3 length: 15 residues. CDR1 MGHRA and CDR2 YSYEKL come from the germline V gene. V lost 2 bases and J 4 bases, leaving 12 bases between the germline ends. The DNA of the CDR3 is TGCGCCAGCAGCCAATCCCGACAGCCAAATCAGCCCCAGCATTTT. This sequence encodes CASSQSRQPNQPQHF.

V usage is TRBV27 and J usage is TRBJ2-7; TRBD2 matches at 7 bases. This CDR3 is built from 14 residues. The germline V gene has CDR1 MNHEY and CDR2 SMNVEV (reference sequence). Germline trimming cut 3 bases from V and 4 bases from J; bases unmatched to any gene: 6. In nucleotides, the CDR3 is TGTGCCAGCAGTTTGATGGGGACTACATACGAGCAGTACTTC. As protein: CASSLMGTTYEQYF.

The CDR3: CSVDSAGEDGYTF. CDR3 bases: TGCAGCGTTGATTCCGCAGGGGAGGACGGCTACACCTTC. V gene TRBV29-1 combines with J gene TRBJ1-2, with a possible D match to TRBD1 (6 bases). The V gene lost 3 bases and the J gene lost 8 bases, with 16 bases spanning the gap. This CDR3 has 13 residues. CDR1 and CDR2 from the germline V gene are SQVTM and ANQGSEA.

The genes are TRBV6-5 and TRBJ1-1; 8 bases match TRBD1. V was pared by 1 base and J by 1 base, with 5 bases of the junction left unmatched. The CDR3 is 16 amino acids. Germline-derived CDR1 and CDR2 are MNHEY and SVGAGI. Here the CDR3 reads CASSYYQGAGNTEAFF. For the CDR3, the DNA is TGTGCCAGCAGTTACTATCAGGGGGCTGGGAACACTGAAGCTTTCTTT.

This chain links TRBV7-2 with TRBJ2-2; no reliable D call. The CDR3 length is 13 residues. Trimming took 1 base from V and 4 from J, leaving 4 bases between them. Germline V gene data show CDR1 as SGHTA and CDR2 as FQGNSA. DNA for the CDR3: TGTGCCAGCAGCTTAGACGTCACCGGGGAGCTGTTTTTT. Its protein is CASSLDVTGELFF.

CDR3 residues: CATHRGRLGRRDEKLFF. The CDR3 region has the DNA TGTGCCACCCATCGGGGCCGGCTAGGACGTCGGGATGAAAAACTGTTTTTT. V is TRBV15 and J is TRBJ1-4, with D possibly matching TRBD1 (5 bases). V was shortened by 8 bases and J by 6 bases, with 25 bases between the two germline ends. Germline V gives CDR1 LNHNV, CDR2 YYDKDF (reference sequence). The CDR3 runs 17 residues.

In the case of this clone: The sample contains more than one DNA sequence encoding this CDR3. This chain uses TRBV27 with TRBJ1-1; D is possibly TRBD1 (5 bases). From germline, CDR1 is MNHEY and CDR2 SMNVEV (reference sequence). Between the trimmed V and J ends, which lost 4 bases and 1 base, there was a span of 7 bases. The CDR3 is 13 amino acids. This CDR3 reads CASSSGPNTEAFF. Here the CDR3 DNA reads TGTGCCAGCAGTTCGGGACCGAACACTGAAGCTTTCTTT.

The chain links TRBV27 to TRBJ2-3; unclear D gene. CDR1 MNHEY and CDR2 SMNVEV come from the germline V gene (reference sequence). Trimming stripped 5 bases from V and 5 bases from J, with 11 bases between. CDR3 length: 13 residues. CDR3 DNA sequence: TGTGCCAGCAGTCCCATAGGTGGAGATACGCAGTATTTT. Protein product: CASSPIGGDTQYF.

There are a few counts of this clone. The chain couples TRBV12-5 to TRBJ1-1; D may be TRBD1 (6 bases). Germline assignment: CDR1 LGHNT and CDR2 FRNRAP. V lost 2 bases and J 0 bases, leaving 13 bases between the germline ends. This CDR3 comprises 16 residues. The CDR3 loop reads CASGLLLGGMNTEAFF. Here the CDR3 DNA reads TGTGCTAGTGGTTTGCTTCTCGGGGGCATGAACACTGAAGCTTTCTTT.

The rearrangement links TRBV5-1 to TRBJ1-1; D is ambiguous. CDR3 length: 13 amino acids. V was shortened by 3 bases and J by 4 bases, with 10 bases between the two germline ends. Looked up from germline, CDR1 is SGHRS and CDR2 is YFSETQ. The CDR3 DNA sequence: TGCGCCAGCAGCTCCCGGGGTAGCACTGAAGCTTTCTTT. Its protein is CASSSRGSTEAFF.

V is TRBV9 and J is TRBJ2-5, with 9 bases aligning to TRBD1. Looked up from germline, CDR1 is SGDLS and CDR2 is YYNGEE. V dropped 4 bases and J dropped 3; count of bases not matched to a gene: 4. The CDR3 totals 14 residues. The CDR3 sequence is CASSTGDREETQYF. The CDR3, as DNA: TGTGCCAGCAGCACGGGGGACAGGGAAGAGACCCAGTACTTC.

This clone has only a few counts. The J gene is TRBJ1-3, the V gene TRBV5-5; no clear D. Looked up from germline, CDR1 is SGHKS and CDR2 is YYEKEE (reference sequence). This CDR3 has 11 amino acids. With 0 bases removed from V and 14 bases from J, the gap between germline ends came to 9 bases. The CDR3 sequence: CASSLDSSVYF. The CDR3, as DNA: TGTGCCAGCAGCTTGGACAGCTCTGTATATTTT.

The chain couples TRBV2 to TRBJ1-4; 7 bases map to TRBD1. V gave up 5 bases and J gave up 4 bases; unmatched junction bases: 4. The CDR3 contains 14 residues. Germline V lookup: CDR1 SNHLY, CDR2 FYNNEI. In DNA, the CDR3 is TGTGCCAGCAGTACGACAGGGAATAATGAAAAACTGTTTTTT. Residues: CASSTTGNNEKLFF.

The chain employs TRBV11-2 and TRBJ2-5; D is unclear. The V end lost 7 bases, the J end lost 1 base, and 13 bases lay between the germline ends. The CDR3 contains 14 residues. In germline, CDR1 is SGHAT, CDR2 FQNNGV. Here the CDR3 DNA reads TGTGCCAGCACCCAAAGCGTCTTCCAAGAGACCCAGTACTTC. Translated: CASTQSVFQETQYF.

The V and J genes are TRBV5-1 and TRBJ2-7; D may be TRBD1 (5 bases). The CDR3 totals 14 residues. Germline lookup yields CDR1 SGHRS and CDR2 YFSETQ. Trimming cost V 0 bases and J 2 bases, with 9 bases left between them. CDR3 protein: CASSLDIGAYEQYF. The CDR3 DNA sequence: TGCGCCAGCAGCTTGGATATAGGGGCCTACGAGCAGTACTTC.

This clone was observed a single time. The rearrangement joins TRBV4-1 to TRBJ1-5; D is ambiguous. The CDR3 is made up of 13 amino acids. V lost 2 bases, J lost 5 bases, and 7 bases lay in between. Germline CDR1 and CDR2: MGHRA and YSYEKL. CDR3 sequence reads: CASSQQSDQPQHF. CDR3 DNA sequence: TGCGCCAGCAGCCAACAGAGCGATCAGCCCCAGCATTTT.

The genes are TRBV7-9 and TRBJ2-5, with TRBD2 matching 9 bases. J was trimmed by 7 bases and V by 5 bases; bases with no gene match: 11. CDR3 length: 15 residues. Germline-derived CDR1 and CDR2 are SEHNR and FQNEAQ (reference sequence). The CDR3 region is CASSPGTSLRGTQYF. The CDR3 DNA sequence: TGTGCCAGCAGCCCCGGGACTAGCCTCCGGGGGACCCAGTACTTC. Variable domain in full (rest from reference TRBV7-9 and TRBJ2-5): DTGVSQNPRHKITKRGQNVTFRCDPISEHNRLYWYRQTLGQGPEFLTYFQNEAQLEKSRLLSDRFSAERPKGSFSTLEIQRTEQGDSAMYLCASSPGTSLRGTQYFGPGTRLLVL.

The chain is built from TRBV7-3 and TRBJ2-2; D gene unclear. The V end lost 4 bases, the J end lost 2 bases, and 8 bases lay between the germline ends. This CDR3 has 14 residues. Germline V gives CDR1 SGHTA, CDR2 FQGTGA. The CDR3, as DNA: TGTGCCAGCAGCTCGGTTCCCAACACCGGGGAGCTGTTTTTT. It codes for CASSSVPNTGELFF.

There are a few counts of this clone. The chain joins TRBV1 to TRBJ2-7; the tabulated D call, TRBD2, remains unverified against the DNA. TRBV1 is flagged as a pseudogene. The CDR3 is 18 amino acids. CDR3: CTSSQDSGRRRECNEQYF. The CDR3 DNA sequence: TGCACCAGCAGCCAAGATAGCGGAAGACGGCGGGAGTGTAACGAGCAGTACTTC.

This chain uses TRBV28 with TRBJ2-1; D is possibly TRBD2 (6 bases). The CDR3 length is 15 residues. Germline-derived CDR1 and CDR2 are MDHEN and SYDVKM. With 3 bases removed from V and 2 bases from J, the gap between germline ends came to 11 bases. CDR3 in DNA: TGTGCCAGCAGTTTTGAGGGGAGGCCCTACAATGAGCAGTTCTTC. Amino acids: CASSFEGRPYNEQFF. Variable domain in full (rest from reference TRBV28 and TRBJ2-1): DVKVTQSSRYLVKRTGEKVFLECVQDMDHENMFWYRQDPGLGLRLIYFSYDVKMKEKGDIPEGYSVSREKKERFSLILESASTNQTSMYLCASSFEGRPYNEQFFGPGTRLTVL.

The V gene is TRBV13, the J gene TRBJ2-5; D uncertain. Germline V gives CDR1 PRHDT, CDR2 FYEKMQ (reference sequence). V lost 4 bases and J 0 bases, leaving 3 bases between the germline ends. This CDR3 spans 12 amino acids. CDR3 in DNA: TGTGCCAGCAGCTCGTACCAAGAGACCCAGTACTTC. Encoded protein: CASSSYQETQYF.

The CDR3 loop reads CSVEGSSTGELFF. The DNA for the CDR3 is TGCAGCGTTGAAGGCTCATCCACCGGGGAGCTGTTTTTT. The chain links TRBV29-1 to TRBJ2-2, with unresolved D. Deletions cut 1 base from V and 4 bases from J, with 7 bases between. The CDR3 is 13 amino acids. Looked up from germline, CDR1 is SQVTM and CDR2 is ANQGSEA.

The rearrangement uses TRBV4-1 and TRBJ1-5; D possibly corresponds to TRBD1 (5 bases). Trimming took 0 bases from V and 9 from J, leaving 21 bases between them. The CDR3 totals 17 residues. Germline CDR1 and CDR2: MGHRA and YSYEKL. For the CDR3, the DNA is TGCGCCAGCAGCCAAGATTACGGGGTGGGTACAGGACGGCCCCAGCATTTT. This codes for CASSQDYGVGTGRPQHF.

The V and J genes are TRBV6-6 and TRBJ1-2; possibly TRBD1 for D (5 bases). The length of the CDR3 is 14 residues. The V gene lost 2 bases and the J gene lost 2 bases, with 9 bases spanning the gap. From germline, CDR1 is MNHNY and CDR2 SVGAGI (reference sequence). As DNA, the CDR3 is TGTGCCAGCAGTTACGGGACGGGGAACTATGGCTACACCTTC. Amino acids: CASSYGTGNYGYTF.

This clone was seen only once. V usage is TRBV4-1 and J usage is TRBJ2-5, with D uncertain. Trimming pared 0 bases from V and 2 bases from J, leaving 16 bases between. CDR3 length: 17 residues. Germline assignment: CDR1 MGHRA and CDR2 YSYEKL. The CDR3, as DNA: TGCGCCAGCAGCCAAGATGGAATTTCTGGACCACAAGAGACCCAGTACTTC. Translated, it gives CASSQDGISGPQETQYF.